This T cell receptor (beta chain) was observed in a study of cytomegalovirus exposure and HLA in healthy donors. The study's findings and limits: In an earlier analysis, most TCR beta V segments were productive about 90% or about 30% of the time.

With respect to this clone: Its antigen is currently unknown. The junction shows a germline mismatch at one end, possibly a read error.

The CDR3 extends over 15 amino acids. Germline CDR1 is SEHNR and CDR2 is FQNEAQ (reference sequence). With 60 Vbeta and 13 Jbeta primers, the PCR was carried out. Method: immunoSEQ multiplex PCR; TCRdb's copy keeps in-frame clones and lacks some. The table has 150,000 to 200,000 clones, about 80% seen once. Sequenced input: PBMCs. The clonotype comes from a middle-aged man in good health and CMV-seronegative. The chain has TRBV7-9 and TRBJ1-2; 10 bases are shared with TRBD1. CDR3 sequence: CSSSSGTGVGYGYTF. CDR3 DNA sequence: TGTTCCAGCAGCTCGGGGACAGGGGTAGGCTATGGCTACACCTTC.